This TCR beta chain originates from a study of tumor-infiltrating lymphocytes in primary liver carcinoma. Background on the study: Subjects presented with primary liver carcinoma managed by surgical resection. About 3.65 to 7.13 million productive TCRbeta reads were obtained from the samples, with similar numbers across tissue types.

Germline V lookup: CDR1 SGHRS, CDR2 YFSETQ. CDR3 length: 15 amino acids. With about 470 ng total RNA as template and a constant-region primer, TCR beta cDNA was made. TCR beta libraries came from three nested multiplex PCR rounds using slightly modified ARM-PCR. A C-beta reverse primer and TRBV1-TRBV30 forward primers served in each of the first two PCR rounds, at 10 cycles apiece. TCRdb independently ran MiXCR on the multiplex PCR reads; one entry per CDR3 protein. Seen here are hundreds of thousands of distinct CDR3 sequences, 65% observed once, and the top ten hold around 9.5%. In addition to blood RNA drawn from unsorted whole blood, germline DNA was extracted. Before the surgical procedure, 3 to 5 milliliters of peripheral blood were collected. In regard to this clonotype: Its target is unknown. An end of the junction does not agree with germline; a read error may underlie this.

Study findings and constraints: Tumor region pairs shared more overlap than did tumor-adjacent and tumor-blood pairs.

The chain links TRBV5-1 to TRBJ2-5; 9 positions agree with TRBD2. The receptor's source is a man in his forties or fifties with primary liver carcinoma and hepatitis B virus infection. The specimen was peripheral blood. This CDR3 reads CTSSPDSGGQETQYF. DNA of the CDR3: TGCACCAGCAGTCCGGATAGCGGGGGTCAAGAGACCCAGTACTTC.